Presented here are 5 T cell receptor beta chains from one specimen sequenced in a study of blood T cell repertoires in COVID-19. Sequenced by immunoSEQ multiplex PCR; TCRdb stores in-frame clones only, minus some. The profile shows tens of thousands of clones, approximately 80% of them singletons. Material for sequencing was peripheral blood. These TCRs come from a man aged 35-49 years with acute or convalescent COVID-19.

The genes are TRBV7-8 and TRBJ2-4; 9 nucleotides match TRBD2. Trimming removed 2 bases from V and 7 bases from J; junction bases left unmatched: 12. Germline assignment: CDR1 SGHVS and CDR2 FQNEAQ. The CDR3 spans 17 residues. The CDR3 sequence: CASSLMPAGGSGNIQYF. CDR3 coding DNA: TGTGCCAGCAGCTTAATGCCAGCGGGGGGCTCGGGGAACATTCAGTACTTC.

The CDR3 bases are TGTGCCAGCAGTTTCCAGAACCTGAATAAGTACTTC. This gives the protein CASSFQNLNKYF. The chain couples TRBV28 to TRBJ2-5; no clear D. Deletions cut 3 bases from V and 12 bases from J, with 14 bases between. Per germline, CDR1 MDHEN and CDR2 SYDVKM. The CDR3 is 12 amino acids. Full variable domain (rest looked up from reference TRBV28 and TRBJ2-5): DVKVTQSSRYLVKRTGEKVFLECVQDMDHENMFWYRQDPGLGLRLIYFSYDVKMKEKGDIPEGYSVSREKKERFSLILESASTNQTSMYLCASSFQNLNKYFGPGTRLLVL.

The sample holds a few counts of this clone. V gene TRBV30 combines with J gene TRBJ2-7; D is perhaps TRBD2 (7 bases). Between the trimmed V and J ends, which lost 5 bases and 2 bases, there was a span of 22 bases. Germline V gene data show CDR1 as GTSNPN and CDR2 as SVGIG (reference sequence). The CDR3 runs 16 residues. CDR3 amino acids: CAWSEGGGMRAYEQYF. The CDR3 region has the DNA TGTGCCTGGTCCGAAGGGGGGGGTATGAGGGCCTACGAGCAGTACTTC.

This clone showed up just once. The chain's CDR3 is CASSHPRESGELFF. CDR3 DNA sequence: TGTGCCAGCAGCCACCCTCGGGAGTCCGGGGAGCTGTTTTTT. The chain joins TRBV11-2 to TRBJ2-2, with a weak D call TRBD2 (6 bases). V was trimmed by 5 bases and J by 6 bases, leaving 13 bases between them. This CDR3 is built from 14 residues. Germline lookup yields CDR1 SGHAT and CDR2 FQNNGV.

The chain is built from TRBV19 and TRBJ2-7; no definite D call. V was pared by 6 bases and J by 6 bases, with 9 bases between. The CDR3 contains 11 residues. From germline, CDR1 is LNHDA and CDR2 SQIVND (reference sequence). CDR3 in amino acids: CASSHRSEQYF. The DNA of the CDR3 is TGTGCCAGTAGCCACCGGAGCGAGCAGTACTTC.